This TCR beta chain was found in a study of shared clonotypes between healthy human individuals. Study-wide points: A handful of donors showed sharing of approximately 5% of naive CD4 clonotypes.

Generated by immunoSEQ multiplex PCR, the TCRdb table keeps only in-frame clones and is missing some. The table records over 2 million clones, around 95% of them present only once. A single count supports this clone. Antigen specificity is unknown. The CDR3 has 17 residues. V shed 3 bases and J 8 bases; nucleotides not matched to a gene: 16. CDR1 is MNHNS, CDR2 SASEGT, per germline. This TCR was recovered from a man aged 18 to 29 in good health. This rearrangement joins TRBV6-1 to TRBJ1-2; 9 bases align to TRBD1. The sequencing sample was made of naive CD4+ T cells sorted from blood. The subset: CD45RA+ positively selected. The CDR3 DNA follows: TGTGCCAGCAGTGATACCGGGACAGGGCCAGACGGGAGGGGCTACACCTTC. It encodes CASSDTGTGPDGRGYTF.